This passage covers 7 T cell receptor beta chains from one sample sequenced in a study of OX40 agonist ivuxolimab in advanced cancers. Method: immunoSEQ multiplex PCR; TCRdb's copy keeps in-frame clones and lacks some. The sample holds more than 80,000 clones, approximately 94% seen once. The material was CD4+ or CD8+ T cells sorted from blood, obtained in a trial of the OX40 agonist ivuxolimab. Source of these receptors: an adult with an advanced solid tumor such as melanoma, head and neck, liver or kidney cancer.

This chain joins TRBV9 and TRBJ2-7; D gene unclear. The V gene's germline CDR1 is SGDLS and CDR2 YYNGEE. The CDR3 covers 12 residues. The V and J ends lost 1 base and 5 bases respectively, with 7 bases between them. CDR3 protein: CASSVNGDEQYF. The CDR3 DNA reads TGTGCCAGCAGCGTAAATGGGGACGAGCAGTACTTC. The entire variable domain, with the rest obtained from reference TRBV9 and TRBJ2-7, is as follows: DSGVTQTPKHLITATGQRVTLRCSPRSGDLSVYWYQQSLDQGLQFLIQYYNGEERAKGNILERFSAQQFPDLHSELNLSSLELGDSALYFCASSVNGDEQYFGPGTRLTVT.

V and J are TRBV10-3 and TRBJ2-3, with D hard to call. CDR1 and CDR2 from the germline V gene are ENHRY and SYGVKD. Trimming removed 7 bases from V and 5 bases from J, with 13 bases in between. This CDR3 has 13 residues. CDR3 in amino acids: CAITQDPKDTQYF. The DNA for the CDR3 is TGTGCCATCACCCAGGACCCAAAAGATACGCAGTATTTT.

The chain is built from TRBV10-2 and TRBJ2-1; D remains ambiguous. Looked up from germline, CDR1 is WSHSY and CDR2 is SAAADI. The CDR3 is 13 amino acids. The V end lost 11 bases, the J end lost 5 bases, and 16 bases lay between the germline ends. The DNA of the CDR3 is TGCGCCGCCCGACCTCTAGGGAACAATGAGCAGTTCTTC. This encodes CAARPLGNNEQFF.

This clone was detected a few times. This chain uses TRBV19 with TRBJ1-2; possibly TRBD1 for D (6 bases). The V and J ends lost 0 bases and 2 bases respectively, with 10 bases between them. The CDR3 sequence is 15 residues long. Per germline, CDR1 LNHDA and CDR2 SQIVND (reference sequence). This CDR3 is CASSIDWDKNYGYTF. CDR3 DNA sequence: TGTGCCAGTAGTATAGACTGGGACAAGAACTATGGCTACACCTTC.

This chain uses TRBV6-1 with TRBJ2-3; tentatively, D is TRBD2 (6 bases). From germline, CDR1 is MNHNS and CDR2 SASEGT. V gave up 8 bases and J gave up 3 bases, with 15 bases separating them. The CDR3 runs 14 residues. CDR3 protein: CASGYRGRTDTQYF. CDR3 coding DNA: TGTGCCAGCGGATACCGGGGGAGGACAGATACGCAGTATTTT.

This clone came up once. The V call is TRBV9, the J call TRBJ1-5; D unclear. V shed 4 bases and J shed 2 bases, with 10 bases lying between them. Germline-derived CDR1 and CDR2 are SGDLS and YYNGEE. The CDR3 spans 14 residues. CDR3 sequence reads: CASSPDSGNQPQHF. CDR3 sequence (DNA): TGTGCCAGCAGCCCTGACTCGGGCAATCAGCCCCAGCATTTT.

The V call is TRBV5-1, the J call TRBJ2-1; 13 nucleotides align to TRBD2. V lost 0 bases, J lost 10 bases, and 10 bases stayed unmatched. The CDR3 has 17 amino acids. Germline V lookup: CDR1 SGHRS, CDR2 YFSETQ. The DNA for the CDR3 is TGCGCCAGCAGCTTGGGGAAGGGACTAGCGGGGTCTTTGGAGCAGTTCTTC. Its protein is CASSLGKGLAGSLEQFF.